Listed below are T cell receptor beta chains from one sample, sequenced in a study of PD-L1 blockade in urothelial cancer. Sequenced by immunoSEQ multiplex PCR; TCRdb stores in-frame clones only, minus some. The sample has under 150,000 clones, around 89% seen once; the top ten hold more than 1.5%. The material was PBMCs, obtained around atezolizumab (anti-PD-L1) treatment. Receptors were obtained from a man in his sixties with urothelial cancer. CDR3s include the opening cysteine and the closing phenylalanine or tryptophan. A D gene is named only where the DNA matches it firmly. Some rows have no size entry. The others give once, few or many, or a class for an expanded clone.

TGTGCCAGCAGGGCGGGTGGGACATCCACCTACAATGAGCAGTTCTTC,CASRAGGTSTYNEQFF,TRBJ2-1,TRBV28,.,.
TGTGCCAGTAGGGACAGCCCAGGGTACACTGAAGCTTTCTTT,CASRDSPGYTEAFF,TRBJ1-1,TRBV19,.,.
TGTGCCACAAGGACAGAGAAAGAGACCCAGTACTTC,CATRTEKETQYF,TRBJ2-5,TRBV10-3,.,.
TGCGCCAGCAGCGCCTTGGAGGGGGGGGCTTCCAATGAGCAGTTCTTC,CASSALEGGASNEQFF,TRBJ2-1,TRBV5-1,.,.
TGTGCCAGCAGCTTACAGGGGATCTACAATGAGCAGTTCTTC,CASSLQGIYNEQFF,TRBJ2-1,TRBV5-6,TRBD1,few
TGTGCCAGCAGCGTAGGCGACAGGATGAATGAAAAACTGTTTTTT,CASSVGDRMNEKLFF,TRBJ1-4,TRBV9,.,.
TGTGCCAGCAGCTTAGAGGGTAGCGCCTACAATGAGCAGTTCTTC,CASSLEGSAYNEQFF,TRBJ2-1,TRBV7-9,.,once
TGTGCCAGTAGCGTGCTAGCGGGAGGCCGGGATGAGCAGTTCTTC,CASSVLAGGRDEQFF,TRBJ2-1,TRBV19,TRBD2,.
TGTGCCAGTATGGGACAGGGAAAACTGTTTTTT,CASMGQGKLFF,TRBJ1-4,TRBV19,TRBD1,.
TGTGCCAGCAGCTCGTCCCTGGCGACTAGCAACAATGAGCAGTTCTTC,CASSSSLATSNNEQFF,TRBJ2-1,TRBV7-6,TRBD2,.
TGTGCCAGCAGCTTAGGGCTAGCGGGAGGCGAGCAGTACTTC,CASSLGLAGGEQYF,TRBJ2-7,TRBV7-3,TRBD2,.
TGTGCCAGCAGCTTCAGGGACGAGCAGTACTTC,CASSFRDEQYF,TRBJ2-7,TRBV5-6,.,.
TGTGCCAGCAGCTTACCTCGGGACAGGGACCTCTATGGCTACACCTTC,CASSLPRDRDLYGYTF,TRBJ1-2,TRBV5-6,TRBD1,.
TGTGCCATCAGTGTAGGGCAGGGAAAGGAAAAACTGTTTTTT,CAISVGQGKEKLFF,TRBJ1-4,TRBV10-3,.,.
TGTGCCATCCATACTTCGACAGGGCAGGCAGATACGCAGTATTTT,CAIHTSTGQADTQYF,TRBJ2-3,TRBV28,TRBD1,.
TGTGCCAGTACCATGGGACTAGCGGGAGAGACCGGGGAGCTGTTTTTT,CASTMGLAGETGELFF,TRBJ2-2,TRBV19,TRBD2,.
TGTGCCAGCAGCTTGGCCTGGGGCAGGGTACACGAGCAGTACTTC,CASSLAWGRVHEQYF,TRBJ2-7,TRBV5-4,.,.
TGCGCCAGCAGCTTACAGCCACTAGCGACGAACACCGGGGAGCTGTTTTTT,CASSLQPLATNTGELFF,TRBJ2-2,TRBV5-1,TRBD2,few
TGTGCCAGCGGGTGGACAGGGGGGTCCGAAGAGACCCAGTACTTC,CASGWTGGSEETQYF,TRBJ2-5,TRBV2,TRBD1,.
TGTGCCAGCAGTATCTGCCTATGGTCTTCCAATCGGGACGAGCAGTACTTC,CASSICLWSSNRDEQYF,TRBJ2-7,TRBV6-4,.,.
TGTGCCAGCAGTGAATCTGACAGCCGTGTAAACATTCAGTACTTC,CASSESDSRVNIQYF,TRBJ2-4,TRBV28,.,.
TGTGCCAGCTCACCACGAATCGGGACAGGGACCTACCATGAAGCTTTCTTT,CASSPRIGTGTYHEAFF,TRBJ1-1,TRBV18,TRBD1,.
TGTGCCAGCAGCCTAGACCCCTCTGGAAACACCATATATTTT,CASSLDPSGNTIYF,TRBJ1-3,TRBV6-5,.,.
TGTGCCAGCAGTCAAGACACCCTGCTTAACACCGGGGAGCTGTTTTTT,CASSQDTLLNTGELFF,TRBJ2-2,TRBV6-1,.,.